This entry describes one T cell receptor (beta chain). This clonotype was seen at least ten times. There is no known antigen for this receptor. No base quality values were provided; no much bigger clone lies one nucleotide off. These data are taken from a study of T-cell reconstitution after alpha-beta-depleted transplantation in children (dated by TCRdb to between 2015 and 2016). Background for the entire study: Using TCR repertoire profiling, the study followed T-cell immune reconstitution in a quantitative way in children after TCRalphabeta/CD19-depleted allogeneic hematopoietic cell transplantation.

The library was generated by PCR. Sequencing was performed on an Illumina HiSeq 2500. To normalize quantification of the TCRbeta repertoire, the TCR libraries were built with molecular barcoding that relied on unique molecular identifiers. TCRdb trimmed public reads at Q25 via fastp, called clones via MiXCR and kept in-frame beta chains. Each CDR3 protein gets just one entry, which takes the most common genes and DNA from the rows behind it. The sample contains approximately 490,000 distinct CDR3 sequences, around an eighth of them found a single time. The ten largest clones add up to around 6% of the sample. This sequence originates from a human donor who donated a stem cell graft to a child with combined immunodeficiency. The starting material was PBMCs from the stem cell graft donor, obtained from the stem cell graft.

Here is the DNA: TGCGCCAGCAGCCAAGAGGGTTCCTCGGGGGGTTCTATCACCGGGGAGCTGTTTTTT. This is translated as CASSQEGSSGGSITGELFF. The rearranged segments are TRBV4-3 and TRBJ2-2; 7 bases in the junction line up with TRBD2. There are 19 amino acids in the CDR3, from cysteine to phenylalanine inclusive. The CDR3 DNA has 57 bases and is translated from base 1. From the germline V gene, CDR1 is LGHNA and CDR2 is YSLEER. Clipping removes 0 bases from V and 4 bases from J, with 14 as the unmatched junction base count.